This entry features one T cell receptor beta chain sequence. The data were taken from a study of blood T cell repertoires in COVID-19. On the study more broadly: Collection of acute and convalescent COVID-19 samples took place in the United States, Italy and Spain.

The V gene lost 4 bases and the J gene lost 0 bases, with 17 bases spanning the gap. The CDR3 consists of 17 residues. Germline V gene sequence: CDR1 SGHRS, CDR2 YFSETQ. Method: immunoSEQ multiplex PCR; TCRdb's copy keeps in-frame clones and lacks some. Among about 270,000 clones listed, about 91% were seen once. This chain connects TRBV5-1 to TRBJ1-3, with D perhaps TRBD1 (6 bases). Sequencing was performed on PBMCs or T cells enriched from blood (not recorded which). The sequence derives from a woman aged 40 to 50 with acute COVID-19. CDR3 in DNA: TGCGCCAGCAGCGCTTTAGGGGGGGCCAACTCTGGAAACACCATATATTTT. This gives the protein CASSALGGANSGNTIYF.